These T cell receptor beta chains were read from a single sample in a study of OX40 agonist ivuxolimab in advanced cancers. Assay: immunoSEQ multiplex PCR; the TCRdb copy retains only in-frame clones and omits some. The sample gives around 20,000 clones, 84% of which show up once; roughly 27% is in the top ten. Specimen: CD4+ or CD8+ T cells sorted from blood, collected in a trial of the OX40 agonist ivuxolimab. These receptors all come from an adult with an advanced solid tumor such as melanoma, head and neck, liver or kidney cancer. CDR3s include the opening cysteine and the closing phenylalanine or tryptophan. D genes are given only for firm matches. The size of a clone is reported for some rows only, either as once, few or many, or as a class for expanded clones.

.,TRBJ2-1,TRBV11-2,.,CASILTTGHEQFF,TGTGCCAGCATCCTTACTACGGGGCATGAGCAGTTCTTC
.,TRBJ2-7,TRBV5-3,once,CARSSEGVSYEQYF,TGTGCCAGAAGCTCCGAAGGAGTATCCTACGAGCAGTACTTC
TRBD1,TRBJ2-7,TRBV15,.,CATSGRTGLEQYF,TGTGCCACCAGCGGCCGGACAGGTCTAGAGCAGTACTTC
.,TRBJ2-7,TRBV9,once,CASSVEPGFSYEQYF,TGTGCCAGCAGCGTAGAGCCAGGGTTCTCCTACGAGCAGTACTTC
.,TRBJ2-7,TRBV21-1,.,CASSIGPGLAGGPSYEQYF,TGTGCCAGCAGCATAGGACCGGGACTAGCGGGAGGGCCGTCCTACGAGCAGTACTTC
.,TRBJ2-3,TRBV5-1,.,CASSLDPVADTQYF,TGCGCCAGCAGCTTGGACCCAGTCGCAGATACGCAGTATTTT
.,TRBJ2-7,TRBV27,.,CASTFQGSYEQYF,TGTGCCAGCACGTTCCAGGGGAGCTACGAGCAGTACTTC
.,TRBJ2-1,TRBV13,.,CASSFRGNNEQFF,TGTGCCAGCAGCTTTAGGGGCAACAATGAGCAGTTCTTC
TRBD2,TRBJ2-7,TRBV28,.,CASRPPRGGLYEQYF,TGTGCCAGCAGGCCCCCCCGGGGGGGGCTCTACGAGCAGTACTTC
TRBD1,TRBJ2-7,TRBV6-5,.,CASGRRQGLYEQYF,TGTGCCAGCGGTAGGAGACAGGGTTTGTACGAGCAGTACTTC
.,TRBJ2-3,TRBV5-4,.,CASSFRTDTQYF,TGTGCCAGCAGCTTCCGGACAGATACGCAGTATTTT
TRBD2,TRBJ2-7,TRBV27,.,CASSLRGDIQSYEQYF,TGTGCCAGCAGTTTGCGGGGGGACATCCAATCCTACGAGCAGTACTTC
.,TRBJ2-7,TRBV5-3,.,CASSSRGRENEQYF,TGTGCCAGCAGCTCGCGGGGAAGGGAAAACGAGCAGTACTTC
.,TRBJ2-3,TRBV7-9,.,CASSQTDTQYF,TGTGCCAGCAGCCAAACAGATACGCAGTATTTT
.,TRBJ2-3,TRBV15,.,CATSTGNTGSTDTQYF,TGTGCCACCAGCACAGGTAATACAGGGAGCACAGATACGCAGTATTTT
TRBD2,TRBJ2-2,TRBV11-2,.,CASFRGGGWDTGELFF,TGTGCCAGTTTCCGCGGGGGAGGGTGGGACACCGGGGAGCTGTTTTTT
.,TRBJ2-1,TRBV2,once,CASLASPSSYNEQFF,TGTGCCAGCCTAGCGAGCCCTAGCTCCTACAATGAGCAGTTCTTC
TRBD2,TRBJ2-1,TRBV7-9,medium-sized,CASSLVGLAGANEQFF,TGTGCCAGCAGCTTAGTGGGACTAGCGGGAGCCAATGAGCAGTTCTTC
TRBD1,TRBJ1-6,TRBV5-8,.,CASIDRAGRGNSPLHF,TGTGCCAGCATCGACAGGGCCGGGAGAGGGAATTCACCCCTCCACTTT
.,TRBJ2-5,TRBV5-1,.,CASSWARVSGEETQYF,TGCGCCAGCAGCTGGGCACGAGTCTCAGGGGAAGAGACCCAGTACTTC
.,TRBJ1-2,TRBV20-1,.,CSARDNYGYTF,TGCAGTGCTAGAGACAACTATGGCTACACCTTC
.,TRBJ2-1,TRBV27,.,CASSLLGGNYNEQFF,TGTGCCAGCAGTTTATTGGGAGGCAATTACAATGAGCAGTTCTTC